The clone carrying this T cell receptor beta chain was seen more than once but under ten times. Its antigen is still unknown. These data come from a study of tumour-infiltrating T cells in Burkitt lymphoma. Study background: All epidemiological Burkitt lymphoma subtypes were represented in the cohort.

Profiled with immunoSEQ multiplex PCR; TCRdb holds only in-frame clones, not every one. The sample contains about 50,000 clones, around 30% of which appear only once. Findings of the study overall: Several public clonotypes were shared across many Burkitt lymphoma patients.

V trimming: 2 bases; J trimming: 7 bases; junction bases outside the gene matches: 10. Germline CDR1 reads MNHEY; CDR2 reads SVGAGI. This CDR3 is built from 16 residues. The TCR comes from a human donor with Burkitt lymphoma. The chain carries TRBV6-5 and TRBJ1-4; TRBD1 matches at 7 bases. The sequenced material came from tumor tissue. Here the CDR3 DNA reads TGTGCCAGCAGTTACCTGACAGGGTCAGGTAGTGAAAAACTGTTTTTT. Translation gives CASSYLTGSGSEKLFF.